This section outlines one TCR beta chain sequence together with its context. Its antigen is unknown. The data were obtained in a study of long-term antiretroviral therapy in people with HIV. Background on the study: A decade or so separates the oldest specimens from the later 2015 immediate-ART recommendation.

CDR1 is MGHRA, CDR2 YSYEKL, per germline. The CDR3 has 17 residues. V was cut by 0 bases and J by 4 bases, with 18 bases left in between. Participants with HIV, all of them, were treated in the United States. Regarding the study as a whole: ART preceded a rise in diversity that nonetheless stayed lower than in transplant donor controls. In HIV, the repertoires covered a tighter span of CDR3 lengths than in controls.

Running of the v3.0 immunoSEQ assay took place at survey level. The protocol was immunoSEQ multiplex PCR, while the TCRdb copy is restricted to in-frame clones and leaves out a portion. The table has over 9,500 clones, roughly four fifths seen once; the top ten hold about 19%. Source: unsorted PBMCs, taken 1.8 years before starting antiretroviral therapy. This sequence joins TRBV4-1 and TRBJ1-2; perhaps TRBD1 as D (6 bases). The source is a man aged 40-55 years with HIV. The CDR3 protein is CASSQDVQGKIGYGYTF. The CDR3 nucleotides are TGCGCCAGCAGCCAAGATGTACAGGGTAAAATAGGCTATGGCTACACCTTC.